This T cell receptor beta chain comes out of a study of CXCR3-negative and CXCR3-positive naive CD8 T cells (dated by TCRdb to the late 2010s). General notes on the study: In total, 120 million to 150 million TRB reads were obtained, which works out to roughly 1.5 +/- 0.3 million reads per library. Data from roughly eleven donors, pooled across two independent experiments, went into the diversity and physicochemical repertoire analyses. Naive subsets from about five donors and memory cells from 3 donors were included in the TRBV-TRBJ cluster analysis. The research as a whole found: Repertoire diversity was comparably high in both naive subsets but much lower in memory CD8+ T cells. Compared with CXCR3-negative naive cells, CXCR3-positive naive cells had TRB CDR3s with higher hydrophobicity (lower Kidera factor 4), lower energy, and higher strength and volume indices. Because surface CD5, which is linked to self-reactivity in mice, was comparable between the naive subsets, TCR interaction strength was also inferred from TRB CDR3 physicochemical properties. Naive CXCR3-negative and CXCR3-positive cells from the same donor showed similar TRBV-TRBJ usage, whereas memory cells showed distinct patterns. Freshly isolated PBMCs were used for most assays because CXCR3 expression partially decreased after cryopreservation.

The cysteine opens and the phenylalanine closes a CDR3 of 14 amino acids. A DNA sequence was not provided. TCRdb shows the sequencer as NextSeq 550. The Human TCR Profiling Kit (MiLaboratory) was used to prepare UMI-labeled 5' RACE TRB cDNA libraries. cDNA synthesis used the entire amount of extracted RNA, and PCR amplification then used the entire amount of cDNA produced. The libraries were made side by side, with each library going through the same number of PCR cycles. Regarding the original processing steps: About 57,000 +/- 9,900 unique UMI-labeled TRB cDNA molecules per library were extracted with MIGEC and MiXCR, with at least two reads per UMI required. On average, each library contained approximately 40,000 +/- 10,000 functional in-frame TRB CDR3 nucleotide clonotypes without stop codons. After downsampling to 5000 UMI-labeled TRB molecules per sample, diversity metrics such as normalized Shannon-Wiener and Chao1 were calculated in VDJtools. For the central five CDR3 residues, VDJtools calculated physicochemical properties weighted by clonotype size, namely interaction energy, strength, volume and Kidera factor 4. Following reprocessing of the reads by TCRdb, the data hold one row per CDR3 protein sequence and no DNA is available. The V and J calls here are based on TCRdb, not the publication. For this sample, the table gives 45,000 to 60,000 distinct CDR3 sequences. The top ten clones comprise about 0.42% of the sample.

For every CD8+ T cell subset, a few hundred thousand cells were flow-sorted straight into RLT lysis buffer, and each subset was sorted in triplicate. To keep memory contaminants out, a stringent definition of naive CD8+ T cells was applied: CD45RO-CCR7+CD27+CD95-. Peripheral blood mononuclear cells were isolated from buffy coats by standard density gradient centrifugation. A FACSAria III was used to flow-sort naive CD8+ T cells into CXCR3-negative and CXCR3-positive populations. Total RNA was extracted from sorted cells using an RNeasy Mini Kit. As regards this clonotype: This receptor's antigen is unknown.

The clonotype comes from a human donor in good health. Some clones in this sample may be carry-over from other donors' samples. The chain is encoded by TRBV12-3 or TRBV12-4 joined to TRBJ2-3; TCRdb designates TRBD1, a call that cannot be tested without DNA. Sequenced: naive CXCR3- CD8+ T cells from blood. The cell subset or site label, read with the paper, signifies: CD45RO-CCR7+CD27+CD95- naive CD8+ T cells lacking CXCR3 (TNR3-). Here the CDR3 is given as CASSQAGSRDTQYF.